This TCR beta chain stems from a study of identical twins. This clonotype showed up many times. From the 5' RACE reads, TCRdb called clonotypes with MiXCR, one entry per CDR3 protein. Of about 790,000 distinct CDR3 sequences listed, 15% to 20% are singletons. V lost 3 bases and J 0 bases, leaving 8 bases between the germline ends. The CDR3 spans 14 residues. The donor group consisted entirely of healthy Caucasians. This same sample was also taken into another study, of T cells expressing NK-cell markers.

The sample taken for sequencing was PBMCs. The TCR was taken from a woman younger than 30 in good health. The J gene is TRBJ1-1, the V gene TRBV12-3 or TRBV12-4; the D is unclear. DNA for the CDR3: TGTGCCAGCAGTTTCGGGTCAATGAACACTGAAGCTTTCTTT. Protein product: CASSFGSMNTEAFF.